This T cell receptor (beta chain) was profiled in a study of blood T cell repertoires in COVID-19. Looking at the study overall: COVID-19 samples from acute and convalescent phases originated in the United States, Italy and Spain.

As handled by the study authors: Nucleated cell number was recorded as an estimate derived from reference gene primer amplification. Sequencing used immunoSEQ multiplex PCR; TCRdb keeps in-frame clones, though not all of them. The DNA gave D and trimming, while V, J and clone size come from that table. The sample records about 160,000 clones, around 77% being singletons. Trimming pared 6 bases from V and 4 bases from J, leaving 21 bases between. This CDR3 spans 16 amino acids. Germline V gene data show CDR1 as SNHLY and CDR2 as FYNNEI. Source material: peripheral blood. The chain employs TRBV2 and TRBJ1-2; weak D call: TRBD1 (5 bases). This receptor was identified in a man in his 70s with acute or convalescent COVID-19. The CDR3 nucleotides read TGTGCCAGCAGGGAGGGGCCCAGCCACAAACTCTATGGCTACACCTTC. This gives the protein CASREGPSHKLYGYTF.